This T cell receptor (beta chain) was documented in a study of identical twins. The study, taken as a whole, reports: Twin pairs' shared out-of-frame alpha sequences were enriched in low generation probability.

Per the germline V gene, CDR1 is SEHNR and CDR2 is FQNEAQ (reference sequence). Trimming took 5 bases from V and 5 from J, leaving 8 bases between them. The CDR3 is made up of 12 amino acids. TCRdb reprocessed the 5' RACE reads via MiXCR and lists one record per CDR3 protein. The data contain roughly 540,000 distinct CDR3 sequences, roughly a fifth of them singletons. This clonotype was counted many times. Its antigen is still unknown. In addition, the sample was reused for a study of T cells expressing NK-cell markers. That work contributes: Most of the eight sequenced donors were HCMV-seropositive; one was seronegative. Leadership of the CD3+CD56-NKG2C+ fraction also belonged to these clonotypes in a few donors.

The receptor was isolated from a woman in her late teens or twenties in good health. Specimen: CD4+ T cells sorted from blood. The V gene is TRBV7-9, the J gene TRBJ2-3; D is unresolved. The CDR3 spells CASSRVLDTQYF. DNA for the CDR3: TGTGCCAGCAGCCGGGTGCTAGATACGCAGTATTTT.